The 15 T cell receptor beta chains in this list originate from one sample, sequenced in a study of identical twins. TCRdb analysed the 5' RACE reads with MiXCR anew, one entry per CDR3 protein. The sample carries 650,000 to 800,000 distinct CDR3 sequences, 8% to 9% recorded once. Another study also made use of these data, one on yellow fever vaccine responses in identical twins.

Sequenced sample: PBMCs. The origin of the receptors is a woman between 18 and 29 years old in good health.

V gene TRBV24-1 combines with J gene TRBJ2-3, with D unresolved. The germline V gene encodes CDR1 KGHDR and CDR2 SFDVKD. Trimming cost V 9 bases and J 4 bases, with 7 bases left between them. This CDR3 is 11 amino acids long. CDR3 amino acids: CATALADTQYF. In DNA form, the CDR3 reads TGTGCCACCGCCTTAGCAGATACGCAGTATTTT.

The table lists this clonotype with many counts. The chain links TRBV7-6 to TRBJ2-5, with 7 bases aligning to TRBD1. With 1 base clipped from V and 5 bases from J, the junction kept 4 bases outside the gene matches. This CDR3 has 14 amino acids. Germline loops: CDR1 SGHVS, CDR2 FNYEAQ. This chain's CDR3 is CASSLGDSSETQYF. DNA for the CDR3: TGTGCCAGCAGCTTAGGGGACAGTTCCGAGACCCAGTACTTC.

The J gene is TRBJ2-7, the V gene TRBV29-1; the D gene is possibly TRBD2 (7 bases). The CDR3 consists of 15 residues. Germline V gene data show CDR1 as SQVTM and CDR2 as ANQGSEA. V was clipped by 7 bases and J by 0 bases, with 19 bases between them. CDR3 coding DNA: TGCAGCGGCCTGGGCGGGGGCCCTCCCTCCTACGAGCAGTACTTC. Translation: CSGLGGGPPSYEQYF.

This clonotype was seen a few times. J is TRBJ2-5 and V is TRBV7-9; 7 nucleotides line up with TRBD1. Germline CDR1 is SEHNR and CDR2 is FQNEAQ (reference sequence). J was trimmed by 2 bases and V by 6 bases; bases with no gene match: 6. The CDR3 is made up of 14 amino acids. CDR3 DNA sequence: TGTGCCAGCAGAAGACAGGGACGGCAAGAGACCCAGTACTTC. Protein: CASRRQGRQETQYF.

This clonotype was observed many times. At one end the junction does not follow the germline gene, possibly because of a read error. The chain employs TRBV7-9 and TRBJ2-5; tentatively, D is TRBD1 or TRBD2 (5 bases each). Germline V gene data show CDR1 as SEHNR and CDR2 as FQNEAQ (reference sequence). There are 15 residues in the CDR3. The CDR3 bases are TGTGCCAGCAGCCCCCAAGACGGGGCCCAAAAGACCCAGTACTTC. Protein sequence: CASSPQDGAQKTQYF.

In its sample, this clonotype was seen a few times. The V gene is TRBV10-3, the J gene TRBJ2-2; maybe TRBD1 (6 bases). Per the germline V gene, CDR1 is ENHRY and CDR2 is SYGVKD. The germline V and J ends were trimmed by 7 bases and 2 bases, with 11 bases remaining between them. This CDR3 comprises 14 residues. The CDR3 sequence is CAINSGQNTGELFF. CDR3 coding DNA: TGTGCCATCAATTCGGGACAAAACACCGGGGAGCTGTTTTTT.

This chain links TRBV5-1 with TRBJ2-6; D may be TRBD1 (6 bases). The germline V and J ends were trimmed by 2 bases and 2 bases, with 11 bases remaining between them. Germline lookup yields CDR1 SGHRS and CDR2 YFSETQ. The CDR3 extends over 16 amino acids. The CDR3 reads CASSFAEGAGANVLTF. The CDR3 DNA reads as TGCGCCAGCAGCTTTGCTGAGGGGGCTGGGGCCAACGTCCTGACTTTC.

This clonotype has a handful of counts. The genes are TRBV2 and TRBJ2-1, with D unclear. CDR1 and CDR2 (germline): SNHLY, FYNNEI. Trimming left V 5 bases short and J 7 bases short, with 9 bases between. This CDR3 comprises 12 residues. The CDR3 DNA reads TGTGCCAGCAGTTTACCGTGGAATGAGCAGTTCTTC. This codes for CASSLPWNEQFF.

This sequence joins TRBV20-1 and TRBJ2-3, with D possibly being TRBD1 or TRBD2 (5 bases each). The CDR3 has 12 amino acids. The germline gives CDR1 DFQATT, CDR2 SNEGSKA (reference sequence). V was clipped by 3 bases and J by 5 bases, with 9 bases between them. The CDR3 region has the DNA TGCAGTGCTAGCGATGGGGGAGATACGCAGTATTTT. Amino acid sequence: CSASDGGDTQYF.

This clonotype was seen only a few times. This chain uses TRBV7-2 with TRBJ2-3; no reliable D call. The V end was cut by 4 bases, the J end by 4 bases, with 15 bases between. This CDR3 comprises 15 residues. Germline assignment: CDR1 SGHTA and CDR2 FQGNSA. CDR3 amino acids: CASSSPDEVADTQYF. CDR3 nucleotides: TGTGCCAGCAGCTCCCCGGACGAGGTCGCAGATACGCAGTATTTT.

This chain uses TRBV12-3 or TRBV12-4 with TRBJ2-3; 12 bases align to TRBD2. This CDR3 is 15 amino acids long. J lost 4 bases, V lost 5 bases, and 4 bases had no gene match. The CDR3 reads CASSRTSGNADTQYF. The CDR3 DNA is TGTGCCAGCAGTCGGACTAGCGGGAATGCAGATACGCAGTATTTT.

This clonotype was counted a few times. The rearrangement uses TRBV4-3 and TRBJ1-5; D unresolved. The CDR3 length is 13 residues. V gave up 1 base and J gave up 9 bases, with 10 bases separating them. Germline V lookup: CDR1 LGHNA, CDR2 YSLEER. CDR3 sequence: CASSQGRRPPQHF. CDR3 sequence (DNA): TGCGCCAGCAGCCAAGGGCGACGGCCGCCCCAGCATTTT.

V gene TRBV11-2 combines with J gene TRBJ2-5, with TRBD2 matching 10 bases. V shed 6 bases, J shed 1 base, and the junction held 17 bases outside the gene matches. CDR1 is SGHAT, CDR2 FQNNGV, per germline. The CDR3 is made up of 19 amino acids. Here the CDR3 reads CASSERGLAGGGLQETQYF. CDR3 bases: TGTGCCAGCAGTGAGAGGGGATTAGCGGGGGGCGGCCTCCAAGAGACCCAGTACTTC.

This clonotype was seen at least ten times. The chain couples TRBV29-1 to TRBJ2-5, with a weak D call TRBD1 (6 bases). The CDR3 is 12 amino acids. The germline V gene encodes CDR1 SQVTM and CDR2 ANQGSEA. V was clipped by 6 bases and J by 4 bases, with 12 bases between them. The CDR3 coding sequence is TGCAGCGTCGTTATACAGGGAGAGACCCAGTACTTC. Translated: CSVVIQGETQYF.

The chain carries TRBV9 and TRBJ2-1; possible D gene TRBD2, 5 bases. The germline gives CDR1 SGDLS, CDR2 YYNGEE. V was clipped by 5 bases and J by 4 bases, with 13 bases between them. This CDR3 spans 14 amino acids. CDR3 sequence: CASSDHTGYNEQFF. In nucleotides, the CDR3 is TGTGCCAGCAGTGATCACACGGGATACAATGAGCAGTTCTTC.